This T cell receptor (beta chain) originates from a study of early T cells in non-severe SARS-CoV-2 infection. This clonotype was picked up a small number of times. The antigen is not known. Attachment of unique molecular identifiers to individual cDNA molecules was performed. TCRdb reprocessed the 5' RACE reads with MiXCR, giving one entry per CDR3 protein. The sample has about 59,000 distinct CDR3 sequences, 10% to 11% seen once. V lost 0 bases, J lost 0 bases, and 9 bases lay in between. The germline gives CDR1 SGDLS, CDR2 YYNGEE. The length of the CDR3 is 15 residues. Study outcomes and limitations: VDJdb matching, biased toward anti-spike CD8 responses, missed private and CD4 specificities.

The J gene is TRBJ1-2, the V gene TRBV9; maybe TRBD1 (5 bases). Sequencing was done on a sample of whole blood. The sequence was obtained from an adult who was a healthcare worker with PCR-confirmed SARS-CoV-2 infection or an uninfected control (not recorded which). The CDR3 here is CASSVGQGTNYGYTF. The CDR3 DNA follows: TGTGCCAGCAGCGTAGGCCAGGGCACTAACTATGGCTACACCTTC.